The entry below describes one T cell receptor beta chain. There is no known antigen for this receptor. Per-base quality was not reported, and no clone a single base away is much larger than it. The data belong to a study of blood T cell repertoires in COVID-19 (dated by TCRdb to about 2020). In terms of the full investigation: The collaborator samples originated in the United States, Italy and Spain and spanned the acute and convalescent phases of COVID-19. The prospective study material was composed of cDNA or gDNA derived from T cells, B-cell-depleted T cells, or PBMCs. Deeply sampled blood TCRbeta repertoires from subjects exposed to, actively infected with, or recovered from COVID-19 were included in the dataset. The repertoires were made available in a free public database intended to serve as a resource for research on the immune response to SARS-CoV-2. Samples were obtained from the ongoing ImmuneRACE study (first 160 participants) and from some 1,300 subjects provided by 6 global collaborators. A de-identified subject ID, COVID-19 status, age in years and sex were almost always included in the sample metadata. HLA class I and class II types, where available, came from metadata supplied by the sample provider rather than from assay-based typing.

Results and caveats for the whole study, not just this receptor: The quantity of clinical and demographic metadata differed by source and by participant and was supplied without curation.

TCRbeta CDR3 regions were amplified from genomic DNA using the immunoSEQ Assay, a bias-controlled multiplex PCR. The study's own analysis went as follows. The number of nucleated cells in each sample was estimated from the amplification of reference gene primers within the assay. To quantify the absolute abundance of each unique TCRbeta CDR3 rearrangement, sequence reads were collapsed and filtered. For each sample, productive Simpson clonality was calculated as the square root of Simpson's diversity index across productive rearrangements. Not all clones reach the TCRdb copy of this immuneACCESS table, which keeps in-frame sequences only. Checked studies attribute under half of the gap to unresolved V genes and leave the rest unexplained. V, J and clone size are taken as reported in that table, and D and trimming were inferred from the DNA itself. The sample table lists approximately 150,000 clones, 88% of them with a count of one. The top ten clones comprise around 2% of the sample.

CDR1 MDHEN and CDR2 SYDVKM are derived from the germline V gene. Here V drops 5 bases and J drops 6 bases, and the junction holds 14 bases not matched to any gene. The CDR3, from cysteine to phenylalanine, totals 19 residues. Only the CDR3 part of the read is kept: 57 bases, read in frame from the first base. A second Seattle source provided samples from volunteer blood donors who had recovered from COVID-19. The collaborating institutions used their own protocols to collect whole blood in K2EDTA tubes. For TCRbeta analysis, collaborators shipped samples in one of three forms: frozen whole blood, isolated PBMCs, or DNA extracted from either of those sample types.

The V gene is TRBV28 and the J gene is TRBJ2-1; TRBD2 agrees with 15 junctional bases. The origin of this receptor is a man aged 50-60 years who had recovered from COVID-19. The sequencing input was peripheral blood. In nucleotides, the sequence is TGTGCCAGCAGTCAAAGGACTAGCGGGGGGGCCTCCAACCGCAATGAGCAGTTCTTC. Translated, this is CASSQRTSGGASNRNEQFF.